This T cell receptor beta chain is from a study of metastatic and nonmetastatic thyroid tumors. This clone was seen repeatedly, ten times or more. No treatment of any kind had been given to any patient before thyroid surgery. There are 14 residues in the CDR3. The germline V gene has CDR1 MDHEN and CDR2 SYDVKM. The V end was cut by 1 base, the J end by 5 bases, with 12 bases between. From the PCR reads, TCRdb re-called clones with MiXCR. The sample lists some 33,000 clones, approximately 7% occurring once. The sequencing input was blood. The rearrangement joins TRBV28 to TRBJ2-7, with D perhaps matching TRBD1 (7 bases). This receptor was obtained from a female donor with papillary thyroid cancer or a benign thyroid nodule (not recorded which). Some clones in this sample may be carry-over from other donors' samples. Here the CDR3 reads CASSLLGRGDEQYF. For the CDR3, the DNA is TGTGCCAGCAGTTTATTGGGCAGGGGGGACGAGCAGTACTTC.